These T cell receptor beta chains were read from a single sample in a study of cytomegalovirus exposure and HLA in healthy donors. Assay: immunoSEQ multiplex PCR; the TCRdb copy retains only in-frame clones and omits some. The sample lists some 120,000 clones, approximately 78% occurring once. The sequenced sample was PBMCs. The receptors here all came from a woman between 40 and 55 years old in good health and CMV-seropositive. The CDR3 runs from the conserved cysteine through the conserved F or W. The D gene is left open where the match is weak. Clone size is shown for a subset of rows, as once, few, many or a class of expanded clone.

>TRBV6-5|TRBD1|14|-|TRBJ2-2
CASSSGQGAGELFF
TGTGCCAGCAGTTCGGGACAGGGGGCCGGGGAGCTGTTTTTT
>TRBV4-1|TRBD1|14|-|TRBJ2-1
CASSQATGGNEQFF
TGCGCCAGCAGCCAGGCCACAGGGGGGAATGAGCAGTTCTTC
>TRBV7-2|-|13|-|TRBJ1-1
CASSLARQPEAFF
TGTGCCAGCAGCTTAGCGCGACAGCCTGAAGCTTTCTTT
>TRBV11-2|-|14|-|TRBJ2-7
CASSLDRRAYEQYF
TGTGCCAGCAGCTTAGATCGGAGAGCCTACGAGCAGTACTTC
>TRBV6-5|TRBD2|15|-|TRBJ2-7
CASSPRTSGFYEQYF
TGTGCCAGCAGTCCCCGGACTAGCGGGTTCTACGAGCAGTACTTC
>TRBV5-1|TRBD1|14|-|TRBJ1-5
CASSLRQGGQPQHF
TGCGCCAGCAGCTTGAGGCAGGGGGGTCAGCCCCAGCATTTT
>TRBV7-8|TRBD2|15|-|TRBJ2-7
CASTLRLAGPYEQYF
TGTGCCAGCACCCTACGGCTAGCGGGGCCCTACGAGCAGTACTTC
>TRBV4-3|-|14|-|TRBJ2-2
CASSQELNTGELFF
TGCGCCAGCAGCCAAGAACTGAACACCGGGGAGCTGTTTTTT
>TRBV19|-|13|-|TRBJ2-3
CASSRPGGDTQYF
TGTGCCAGTAGTCGCCCGGGTGGAGATACGCAGTATTTT
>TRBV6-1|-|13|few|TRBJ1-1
CASSPQRTESAFF
TGTGCCAGCAGTCCCCAACGCACCGAGTCAGCTTTCTTT
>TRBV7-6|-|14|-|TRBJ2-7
CASSQPGSEHEQYF
TGTGCCAGCAGCCAACCGGGGAGCGAACACGAGCAGTACTTC
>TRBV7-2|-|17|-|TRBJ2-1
CASSPIPGQTGNNEQFF
TGTGCCAGCAGCCCCATTCCTGGACAGACGGGTAACAATGAGCAGTTCTTC
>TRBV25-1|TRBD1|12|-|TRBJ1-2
CASSIGGLGYTF
TGTGCCAGCAGTATAGGGGGCTTAGGCTACACCTTC
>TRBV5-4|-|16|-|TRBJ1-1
CASSPGKGRMNTEAFF
TGTGCCAGCAGCCCGGGGAAGGGTCGGATGAACACTGAAGCTTTCTTT